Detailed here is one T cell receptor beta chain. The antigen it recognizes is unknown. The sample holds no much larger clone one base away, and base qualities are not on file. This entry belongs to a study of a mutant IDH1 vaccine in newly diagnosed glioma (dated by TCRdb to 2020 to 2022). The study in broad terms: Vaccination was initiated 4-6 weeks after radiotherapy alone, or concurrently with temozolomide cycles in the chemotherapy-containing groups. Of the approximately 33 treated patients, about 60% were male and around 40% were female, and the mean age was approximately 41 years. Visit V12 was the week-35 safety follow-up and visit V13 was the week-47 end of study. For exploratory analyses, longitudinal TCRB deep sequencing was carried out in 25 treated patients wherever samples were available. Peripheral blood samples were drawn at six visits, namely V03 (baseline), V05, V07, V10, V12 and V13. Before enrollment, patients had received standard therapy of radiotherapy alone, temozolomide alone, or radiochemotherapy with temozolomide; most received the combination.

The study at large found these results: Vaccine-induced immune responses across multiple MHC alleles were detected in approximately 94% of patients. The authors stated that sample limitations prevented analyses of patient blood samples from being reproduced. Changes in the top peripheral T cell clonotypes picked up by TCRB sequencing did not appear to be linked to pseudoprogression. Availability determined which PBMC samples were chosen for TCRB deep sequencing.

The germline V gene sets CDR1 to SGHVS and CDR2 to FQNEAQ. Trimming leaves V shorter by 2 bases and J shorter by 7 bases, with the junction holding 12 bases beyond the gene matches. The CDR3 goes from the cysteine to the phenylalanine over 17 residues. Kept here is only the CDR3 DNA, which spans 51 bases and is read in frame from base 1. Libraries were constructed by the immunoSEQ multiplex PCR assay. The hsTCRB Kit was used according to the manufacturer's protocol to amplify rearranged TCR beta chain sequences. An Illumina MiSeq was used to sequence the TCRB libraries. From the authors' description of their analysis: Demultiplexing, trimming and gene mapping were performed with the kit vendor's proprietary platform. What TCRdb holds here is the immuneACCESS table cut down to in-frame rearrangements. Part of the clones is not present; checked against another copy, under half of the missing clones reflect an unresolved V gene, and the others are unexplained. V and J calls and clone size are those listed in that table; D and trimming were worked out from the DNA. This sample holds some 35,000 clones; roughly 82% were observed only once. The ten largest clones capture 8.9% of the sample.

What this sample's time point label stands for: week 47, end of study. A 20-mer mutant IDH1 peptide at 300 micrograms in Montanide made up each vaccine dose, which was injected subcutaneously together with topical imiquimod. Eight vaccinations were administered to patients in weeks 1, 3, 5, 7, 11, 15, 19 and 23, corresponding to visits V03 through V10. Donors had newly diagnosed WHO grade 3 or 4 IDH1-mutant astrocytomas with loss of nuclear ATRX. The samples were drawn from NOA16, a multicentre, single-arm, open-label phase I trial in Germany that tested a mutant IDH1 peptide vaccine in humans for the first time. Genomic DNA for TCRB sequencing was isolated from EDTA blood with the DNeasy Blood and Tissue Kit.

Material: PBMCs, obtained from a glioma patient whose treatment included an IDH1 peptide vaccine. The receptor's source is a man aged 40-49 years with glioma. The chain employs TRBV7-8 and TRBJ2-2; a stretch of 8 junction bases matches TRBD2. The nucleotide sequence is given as TGTGCCAGCAGCTTAAATCTAAACGGGAGGGCCGTCGGGGAGCTGTTTTTT. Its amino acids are CASSLNLNGRAVGELFF.